This T cell receptor (beta chain) stems from a study of PD-1 blockade in classical Hodgkin lymphoma. Study-level results: There remain no defined causes for the repertoire differences, which possibly reflect disease activity or prior therapy. It was among complete responders that baseline diversity resembled that of newly diagnosed patients.

After autologous stem cell transplantation all patients relapsed, and prior brentuximab vedotin exposure differed between cohorts. Here immunoSEQ multiplex PCR was the method, and the copy in TCRdb shows in-frame clones only, minus some. The repertoire holds approximately 18,000 clones, roughly 67% seen once, with around 7.7% in the top ten. In regard to this clone: Its cognate antigen is unknown.

This CDR3 has 12 residues. Per germline, CDR1 SGHAT and CDR2 FQNNGV. The ends were cut back, 4 bases at V and 3 bases at J, with 7 bases in the middle. This chain connects TRBV11-2 to TRBJ2-7; D uncertain. The sequence came from a human donor with classical Hodgkin lymphoma. The sample consisted of peripheral blood mononuclear cells (PBMCs), taken before the second cycle of nivolumab. The CDR3 DNA follows: TGTGCCAGCAGCTCGACTCTCTACGAGCAGTACTTC. This translates into CASSSTLYEQYF.